The 26 T cell receptor beta chains reported below all come from one sample, sequenced in a study of T cell responses to AZD1222 COVID-19 vaccine. Profiling relied on immunoSEQ multiplex PCR, and the TCRdb table lists in-frame clones only, not all of them. The data show 100,000 to 150,000 clones, roughly 90% seen once. The starting material was peripheral blood, obtained on day 0 of AZD1222 vaccination. The receptors were gathered from an adult in good health.

The V gene is TRBV7-9, the J gene TRBJ1-4; D possibly corresponds to TRBD1 (6 bases). The germline V gene encodes CDR1 SEHNR and CDR2 FQNEAQ (reference sequence). The CDR3 has 16 amino acids. Trimming pared 6 bases from V and 2 bases from J, leaving 16 bases between. The CDR3 DNA is TGTGCCAGCAGATCGACCTACAGGGCCACTAATGAAAAACTGTTTTTT. It encodes CASRSTYRATNEKLFF.

The chain recombines TRBV15 with TRBJ1-5; D gene ambiguous. V was trimmed by 2 bases and J by 2 bases, leaving 13 bases between them. This CDR3 has 16 amino acids. Germline-derived CDR1 and CDR2 are LNHNV and YYDKDF (reference sequence). CDR3 sequence reads: CATSRRRIEGNQPQHF. DNA for the CDR3: TGTGCCACCAGCAGACGGCGGATAGAAGGCAATCAGCCCCAGCATTTT.

The rearrangement links TRBV6-2 or TRBV6-3 to TRBJ2-5; D is unclear. Germline loops: CDR1 MNHEY, CDR2 SVGEGT. This CDR3 is 13 amino acids long. Between the trimmed V and J ends, which lost 5 bases and 5 bases, there was a span of 12 bases. This CDR3 reads CASSRAHRETQYF. CDR3 in DNA: TGTGCCAGCAGTCGGGCCCACCGGGAGACCCAGTACTTC.

The rearrangement links TRBV4-2 to TRBJ2-7; D gene uncertain. Germline V gene sequence: CDR1 LGHNA, CDR2 YNFKEQ. V was clipped by 1 base and J by 1 base, with 5 bases between them. The CDR3 runs 13 residues. This CDR3 reads CASSQAESYEQYF. As DNA, the CDR3 is TGTGCCAGCAGCCAAGCCGAATCCTACGAGCAGTACTTC.

The chain recombines TRBV28 with TRBJ2-1; D remains unclear. CDR3 length: 13 residues. Trimming pared 3 bases from V and 8 bases from J, leaving 11 bases between. The germline gives CDR1 MDHEN, CDR2 SYDVKM. The CDR3 DNA is TGTGCCAGCAGTTTCGGAGCCCCATATGAGCAGTTCTTC. Translating gives CASSFGAPYEQFF. Full variable domain (outside the CDR3, taken from reference TRBV28 and TRBJ2-1): DVKVTQSSRYLVKRTGEKVFLECVQDMDHENMFWYRQDPGLGLRLIYFSYDVKMKEKGDIPEGYSVSREKKERFSLILESASTNQTSMYLCASSFGAPYEQFFGPGTRLTVL.

The chain has TRBV18 and TRBJ1-1; 9 positions match TRBD1. J gave up 4 bases and V 6 bases, and 21 bases lay outside the gene matches. CDR3 length equals 19 residues. CDR1 is KGHSH and CDR2 is LQKENI in the germline V gene. The chain's CDR3 is CASSVQGAESWLFGTEAFF. DNA for the CDR3: TGTGCCAGCTCCGTACAGGGGGCTGAAAGTTGGTTGTTTGGCACTGAAGCTTTCTTT.

The genes are TRBV3-1 (or the pseudogene TRBV3-2) and TRBJ1-1; D is perhaps TRBD1 (6 bases). CDR3 length: 14 amino acids. V dropped 0 bases and J dropped 4 bases, with 9 bases sitting between them. Per the germline V gene, CDR1 is LGHDT and CDR2 is YNNKEL (reference sequence). The CDR3 nucleotides read TGTGCCAGCAGCCAAGAAGGGGGGGGCACTGAAGCTTTCTTT. Translating gives CASSQEGGGTEAFF.

The rearrangement joins TRBV5-6 to TRBJ1-3; D might be TRBD1 (6 bases). This CDR3 has 17 amino acids. CDR1 and CDR2 from the germline V gene are SGHDT and YYEEEE. V lost 4 bases to trimming and J lost 4 bases, with 21 bases between them. CDR3 sequence (DNA): TGTGCCAGCAGCCCTACCGACAGGACAGCAGCAGGAAACACCATATATTTT. The encoded protein is CASSPTDRTAAGNTIYF.

This clone was picked up one time. The chain carries TRBV10-3 and TRBJ1-2; D unclear. The CDR3 is made up of 14 amino acids. Germline V gene lookup returns CDR1 ENHRY and CDR2 SYGVKD. V lost 7 bases and J lost 4, with 16 bases in between. Written as DNA, the CDR3 is TGTGCCATCACTGGAACCAACAGTGTCTATGGCTACACCTTC. Translation: CAITGTNSVYGYTF.

The genes are TRBV10-1 and TRBJ2-7, with no clear D. Trimming took off 6 bases at V and 0 bases at J, with 9 bases between the two ends. The CDR3 totals 13 residues. Germline loops: CDR1 WNHNN, CDR2 SYGVQD (reference sequence). CDR3 coding DNA: TGCGCCAGCAGCGCCGACCCCTCCTACGAGCAGTACTTC. It translates to CASSADPSYEQYF.

The rearrangement links TRBV27 to TRBJ1-1; 9 nucleotides line up with TRBD1. The CDR3 loop spans 16 amino acids. Trimming took 4 bases from V and 4 from J; bases not matched to a gene: 10. Germline-derived CDR1 and CDR2 are MNHEY and SMNVEV (reference sequence). CDR3 in DNA: TGTGCCAGCAGTTCCTACCGGGGACAGGGCCTCACTGAAGCTTTCTTT. Translated, it gives CASSSYRGQGLTEAFF.

The chain has TRBV25-1 and TRBJ1-5; possible D gene TRBD1, 5 bases. This CDR3 is built from 14 residues. Germline assignment: CDR1 MGHDK and CDR2 SYGVNS. The V and J ends lost 3 bases and 7 bases respectively, with 13 bases between them. The CDR3 DNA is TGTGCCAGCAGTGAGGGCAGGGCGTCACAGCCCCAGCATTTT. This sequence encodes CASSEGRASQPQHF.

DNA for the CDR3: TGTGCCAGCAGCGTGACAGGGGGCCCAGAGACCCAGTACTTC. Translation gives CASSVTGGPETQYF. The rearrangement joins TRBV5-6 to TRBJ2-5; 10 bases match TRBD1. The V gene's germline CDR1 is SGHDT and CDR2 YYEEEE. The CDR3 loop spans 14 amino acids. The junction had 4 bases not matched to a gene; V was cut back by 4 bases and J by 4 bases. The full variable domain, its missing parts supplied by reference TRBV5-6 and TRBJ2-5, is DAGVTQSPTHLIKTRGQQVTLRCSPKSGHDTVSWYQQALGQGPQFIFQYYEEEERQRGNFPDRFSGHQFPNYSSELNVNALLLGDSALYLCASSVTGGPETQYFGPGTRLLVL.

This chain connects TRBV10-1 to TRBJ2-1; D remains unclear. V gave up 4 bases and J gave up 0 bases, with 19 bases separating them. Germline values: CDR1 WNHNN, CDR2 SYGVQD (reference sequence). The CDR3 spans 18 residues. The CDR3 loop reads CASSGGSLREGSYNEQFF. The CDR3 region has the DNA TGCGCCAGCAGTGGAGGCTCGTTACGCGAAGGCTCCTACAATGAGCAGTTCTTC.

V is TRBV10-3 and J is TRBJ2-7, with 7 bases fitting TRBD2. This CDR3 is 16 amino acids long. Germline CDR1 reads ENHRY; CDR2 reads SYGVKD. Trimming at V came to 2 bases and at J to 1 base, leaving 8 bases not matched to a gene. CDR3 nucleotides: TGTGCCATCAGTGAGGCTAGCGGTTCGGGTTCCTACGAGCAGTACTTC. This gives the protein CAISEASGSGSYEQYF.

The chain links TRBV27 to TRBJ1-5; D not resolved. Trimming removed 3 bases from V and 5 bases from J, with 5 bases in between. The CDR3 contains 12 residues. Germline loops: CDR1 MNHEY, CDR2 SMNVEV (reference sequence). CDR3 amino acids: CASSFRHQPQHF. The CDR3 region has the DNA TGTGCCAGCAGTTTTCGTCATCAGCCCCAGCATTTT.

The CDR3 loop is CASSYGGPTGRDGYTF. CDR3 nucleotide sequence: TGTGCCAGCAGTTACGGGGGACCGACAGGGAGGGATGGCTACACCTTC. V gene TRBV6-2 or TRBV6-3 combines with J gene TRBJ1-2; 7 nucleotides line up with TRBD1. In germline, CDR1 is MNHEY, CDR2 SVGEGT. The length of the CDR3 is 16 residues. V lost 2 bases, J lost 6 bases, and 12 bases stayed unmatched.

The chain is built from TRBV24-1 and TRBJ1-5, with 7 bases identical to TRBD1. This CDR3 region has 15 residues. From germline, CDR1 is KGHDR and CDR2 SFDVKD. The trim removed 4 bases at V and 0 bases at J, leaving 2 bases unmatched. In DNA form, the CDR3 reads TGTGCCACCAGTGAGGGACAGTATAGCAATCAGCCCCAGCATTTT. It encodes CATSEGQYSNQPQHF.

V gene TRBV19 combines with J gene TRBJ1-1; possible D gene TRBD1, 5 bases. Trimming shortened V by 1 base and J by 4 bases, and 13 bases separated the two germline ends. The CDR3 sequence is 15 residues long. Per the germline V gene, CDR1 is LNHDA and CDR2 is SQIVND (reference sequence). This CDR3 is CASSIALGGATEAFF. The CDR3 DNA is TGTGCCAGTAGTATAGCTCTTGGGGGTGCCACTGAAGCTTTCTTT.

V usage is TRBV7-2 and J usage is TRBJ1-2; perhaps TRBD1 as D (6 bases). Trimming took off 5 bases at V and 6 bases at J, with 10 bases between the two ends. The CDR3 loop spans 12 amino acids. Per the germline V gene, CDR1 is SGHTA and CDR2 is FQGNSA. The CDR3 DNA reads as TGTGCCAGCAGCCTTCAGGGGAATGGCTACACCTTC. Protein product: CASSLQGNGYTF. Filled out from reference TRBV7-2 and TRBJ1-2, the complete variable domain reads GAGVSQSPSNKVTEKGKDVELRCDPISGHTALYWYRQSLGQGLEFLIYFQGNSAPDKSGLPSDRFSAERTGGSVSTLTIQRTQQEDSAVYLCASSLQGNGYTFGSGTRLTVV.

The chain links TRBV7-3 to TRBJ2-3; 11 bases match TRBD2. In germline, CDR1 is SGHTA, CDR2 FQGTGA. CDR3 size: 19 residues. With V trimmed by 1 base and J by 3 bases, 12 bases remained unmatched. Written as DNA, the CDR3 is TGTGCCAGCAGCTTAAACGGTTTAGCGGGAGGGCTTTGGACAGATACGCAGTATTTT. Translated: CASSLNGLAGGLWTDTQYF. The full variable domain, in which reference TRBV7-3 and TRBJ2-3 provide the parts outside the CDR3, is GAGVSQTPSNKVTEKGKYVELRCDPISGHTALYWYRQSLGQGPEFLIYFQGTGAADDSGLPNDRFFAVRPEGSVSTLKIQRTERGDSAVYLCASSLNGLAGGLWTDTQYFGPGTRLTVL.

This chain links TRBV6-2 or TRBV6-3 with TRBJ2-5; 12 positions agree with TRBD2. The germline gives CDR1 MNHEY, CDR2 SVGEGT. The CDR3 extends over 15 amino acids. After removal of 5 bases from V and 5 bases from J, the junction contained 6 bases not matched to a gene. The DNA of the CDR3 is TGTGCCAGCAGTCTCAGACTAGCGGGAGTGGAGACCCAGTACTTC. Translation gives CASSLRLAGVETQYF.

This clone was seen just once. The rearrangement joins TRBV7-3 to TRBJ2-3; tentative D call: TRBD1 (5 bases). The CDR3 is 13 residues long. Germline lookup yields CDR1 SGHTA and CDR2 FQGTGA. V lost 1 base and J 5 bases, leaving 7 bases between the germline ends. CDR3 sequence reads: CASSLNQGDTQYF. Here the CDR3 DNA reads TGTGCCAGCAGCTTAAACCAGGGAGATACGCAGTATTTT.

This clone is a singleton in its sample. V usage is TRBV19 and J usage is TRBJ2-7, with a tentative D call TRBD1 (6 bases). V gave up 8 bases and J gave up 4 bases, with 12 bases separating them. The CDR3 totals 12 residues. Germline CDR1 is LNHDA and CDR2 is SQIVND (reference sequence). The chain's CDR3 is CASAAGAYEQYF. CDR3 nucleotides: TGTGCCAGTGCCGCAGGGGCGTACGAGCAGTACTTC.

J is TRBJ1-1 and V is TRBV5-1; no clear D. Germline V gene data show CDR1 as SGHRS and CDR2 as YFSETQ. V was pared by 4 bases and J by 5 bases, with 9 bases between. The CDR3 has 12 residues. CDR3 nucleotides: TGCGCCAGCAGCCCGGTGGGGACTGAAGCTTTCTTT. Its translation is CASSPVGTEAFF.

This chain links TRBV19 with TRBJ1-1, with 7 bases aligning to TRBD1. The germline V gene encodes CDR1 LNHDA and CDR2 SQIVND (reference sequence). V was clipped by 7 bases and J by 3 bases; unmatched bases: 14. The CDR3 loop spans 16 amino acids. CDR3 DNA: TGTGCCAGTACCGATCAGGGGGGCCGCGCCGACACTGAAGCTTTCTTT. It encodes CASTDQGGRADTEAFF.